This T cell receptor (beta chain) was documented in a study of blood T cell repertoires in COVID-19. Profiling relied on immunoSEQ multiplex PCR, and the TCRdb table lists in-frame clones only, not all of them. This sample carries some 700,000 clones, more than 80% of them seen once, and the ten largest clones take about 0.24%. The clonotype was recovered from a woman aged 18-35 years with acute or convalescent COVID-19. The sequenced sample consisted of peripheral blood.

The CDR3 region has the DNA TGTGCCAGCAGCGTATCCCGGGGACTGGGCTCCTCTGGAAACACCATATATTTT. It yields the protein CASSVSRGLGSSGNTIYF. V is TRBV9 and J is TRBJ1-3; possible D gene TRBD1, 5 bases. The germline gives CDR1 SGDLS, CDR2 YYNGEE. Trimming cost V 1 base and J 0 bases, with 17 bases left between them. The CDR3 is 18 residues long.